These T cell receptor beta chains were read from a single sample in a study of identical twins' blood T cells. TCRdb reprocessed the 5' RACE reads with MiXCR, giving one entry per CDR3 protein. The sample consists of around 380,000 distinct CDR3 sequences, roughly 28% of them appearing once. The sequenced sample was PBMCs. All receptors come from a woman aged 18-50 years in good health. The CDR3 runs from the conserved cysteine through the conserved F or W. D genes are given only for firm matches. Size values are once, few and many counts, or a class for expanded clones, and some rows have none.

j_call | d_call | clone_size | v_call | cdr3_aa | cdr3_nt
TRBJ1-5 | . | few | TRBV19 | CASGFGIRQPQHF | TGTGCCAGTGGTTTTGGTATTCGTCAGCCCCAGCATTTT
TRBJ2-4 | . | few | TRBV11-2 | CASSLLGRVVIQYF | TGTGCCAGCAGCTTACTCGGCAGGGTGGTCATTCAGTACTTC
TRBJ2-1 | . | few | TRBV12-5 | CASGPAERGNEQFF | TGTGCTAGTGGTCCCGCCGAAAGGGGGAATGAGCAGTTCTTC
TRBJ1-5 | . | few | TRBV11-3 | CASSPDGDQPQHF | TGTGCCAGCAGCCCCGACGGTGATCAGCCCCAGCATTTT
TRBJ1-1 | . | . | TRBV19 | CASSIRHMNTEAFF | TGTGCCAGTAGTATCCGACACATGAACACTGAAGCTTTCTTT
TRBJ2-2 | . | . | TRBV5-1 | CASPNFAGELFF | TGCGCCAGCCCTAACTTCGCCGGGGAGCTGTTTTTT
TRBJ1-4 | . | . | TRBV2 | CAIVPTKLTEKLFF | TGTGCCATCGTCCCGACGAAGCTGACAGAAAAACTGTTTTTT
TRBJ2-3 | . | . | TRBV9 | CASSVGSRGTDTQYF | TGTGCCAGCAGCGTAGGCTCGCGGGGCACAGATACGCAGTATTTT
TRBJ2-3 | TRBD1 | . | TRBV12-3/TRBV12-4 | CASSPSTQGSDTQYF | TGTGCCAGCAGTCCGTCAACACAGGGGTCAGATACGCAGTATTTT
TRBJ2-2 | . | . | TRBV25-1 | CASSVTLGTTNTGELFF | TGTGCCAGCAGCGTGACCCTGGGGACAACGAACACCGGGGAGCTGTTTTTT
TRBJ1-3 | TRBD1 | . | TRBV6-5 | CASRSGTGLNTIYF | TGTGCCAGCAGATCCGGGACAGGGCTAAACACCATATATTTT
TRBJ1-2 | TRBD1 | . | TRBV6-2/TRBV6-3 | CASSYRTGVYGYTF | TGTGCCAGCAGTTATCGGACAGGGGTCTATGGCTACACCTTC
TRBJ2-2 | . | . | TRBV9 | CASNVAHSTGELFF | TGTGCCAGCAACGTAGCCCATAGCACCGGGGAGCTGTTTTTT
TRBJ1-2 | . | . | TRBV5-1 | CASSPGTALNYGYTF | TGCGCCAGCAGCCCGGGGACCGCCCTTAACTATGGCTACACCTTC
TRBJ2-1 | TRBD2 | . | TRBV10-3 | CAIRRRLADSYNEQFF | TGTGCCATCAGAAGACGACTAGCGGATTCCTACAATGAGCAGTTCTTC
TRBJ1-4 | TRBD1 | many | TRBV28 | CASRQGLEEKLFF | TGTGCCAGTCGACAGGGCCTTGAGGAAAAACTGTTTTTT
TRBJ1-2 | . | few | TRBV25-1 | CASSDPRGWYGYTF | TGTGCCAGCAGTGATCCTCGGGGATGGTATGGCTACACCTTC
TRBJ1-2 | . | . | TRBV11-3 | CASSSYGRYGYTF | TGTGCCAGCAGTTCGTACGGGAGGTATGGCTACACCTTC
TRBJ2-7 | . | few | TRBV11-2 | CASSFPGPITFYEQYF | TGTGCCAGCAGCTTCCCGGGCCCTATTACCTTCTACGAGCAGTACTTC
TRBJ2-3 | . | few | TRBV7-3 | CASSLSPLDDTQYF | TGTGCCAGCAGCTTATCCCCGCTTGACGATACGCAGTATTTT
TRBJ2-3 | . | . | TRBV10-3 | CAISASEGTSTDTQYF | TGTGCCATCAGTGCTTCTGAGGGCACTAGCACAGATACGCAGTATTTT
TRBJ1-1 | . | few | TRBV3-1 | CASSLWGSDEAFF | TGTGCCAGCAGTCTCTGGGGGTCGGATGAAGCTTTCTTT
TRBJ2-3 | . | few | TRBV20-1 | CSACILSPDTQYF | TGCAGTGCCTGCATTCTTTCCCCAGATACGCAGTATTTT
TRBJ2-1 | TRBD2 | . | TRBV20-1 | CSACRGDYNEQFF | TGCAGTGCCTGTCGGGGGGACTACAATGAGCAGTTCTTC
TRBJ1-4 | . | . | TRBV27 | CASTAVGTLGEKLFF | TGTGCCAGCACGGCCGTAGGGACGCTTGGTGAAAAACTGTTTTTT
TRBJ1-5 | . | many | TRBV5-1 | CASSLDPNQPQHF | TGCGCCAGCAGCTTGGATCCCAATCAGCCCCAGCATTTT
TRBJ1-1 | TRBD1 | many | TRBV29-1 | CSVDRGLTEAFF | TGCAGCGTAGACAGGGGGCTTACTGAAGCTTTCTTT
TRBJ1-2 | . | many | TRBV6-2/TRBV6-3 | CASSYSKQGSYGYTF | TGTGCCAGCAGTTACTCCAAACAGGGATCCTATGGCTACACCTTC
TRBJ2-5 | . | few | TRBV11-2 | CASTMLPPGTQYF | TGTGCCAGCACAATGTTGCCCCCGGGGACCCAGTACTTC
TRBJ1-1 | . | few | TRBV11-3 | CASSLEVTVEAFF | TGTGCCAGCAGCTTAGAGGTCACAGTTGAAGCTTTCTTT
TRBJ1-2 | . | many | TRBV20-1 | CSAREGGYGYTF | TGCAGTGCTAGAGAAGGGGGCTATGGCTACACCTTC
TRBJ1-1 | TRBD1 | few | TRBV7-9 | CASSLRDRDTEAFF | TGTGCCAGCAGCTTAAGAGACAGGGATACTGAAGCTTTCTTT
TRBJ2-1 | . | few | TRBV20-1 | CSAPRDFYSYNEQFF | TGCAGTGCTCCAAGGGACTTCTACTCCTACAATGAGCAGTTCTTC
TRBJ1-2 | TRBD1 | . | TRBV29-1 | CSVLDRADYGHTF | TGCAGCGTTTTGGACAGGGCAGACTATGGCCACACCTTC
TRBJ2-2 | TRBD1 | . | TRBV7-2 | CASRDSQGTGELFF | TGTGCCAGCAGAGATTCACAGGGGACCGGGGAGCTGTTTTTT
TRBJ2-1 | . | . | TRBV29-1 | CSGKGSEQFF | TGCAGCGGAAAGGGTTCTGAGCAGTTCTTC
TRBJ1-5 | . | few | TRBV5-1 | CASSLLPDQRSQHF | TGCGCCAGCAGCTTGTTACCGGATCAAAGGTCCCAGCATTTT
TRBJ1-2 | TRBD1 | . | TRBV7-9 | CATRQGTYGYTF | TGTGCCACCCGACAGGGGACCTATGGCTACACCTTC
TRBJ2-1 | . | . | TRBV12-3/TRBV12-4 | CASSSTDGLGSYNEQFF | TGTGCCAGCAGTTCTACGGACGGGCTCGGCTCCTACAATGAGCAGTTCTTC
TRBJ2-7 | TRBD2 | few | TRBV19 | CASSAGAISYEQYF | TGTGCCAGTAGTGCGGGAGCGATCTCCTACGAGCAGTACTTC
TRBJ2-7 | . | few | TRBV20-1 | CSAVGGGEQYF | TGCAGTGCTGTTGGGGGAGGCGAGCAGTACTTC
TRBJ1-1 | . | . | TRBV5-1 | CASSYGGTNTEAFF | TGCGCCAGCAGCTATGGGGGAACGAACACTGAAGCTTTCTTT
TRBJ1-5 | TRBD1 | few | TRBV20-1 | CSASRQGGQPQHF | TGCAGTGCTAGCCGACAGGGAGGTCAGCCCCAGCATTTT
TRBJ2-3 | TRBD2 | . | TRBV7-6 | CASSLAGIAGAITDTQYF | TGTGCCAGCAGCTTAGCGGGGATAGCGGGAGCCATCACAGATACGCAGTATTTT
TRBJ2-2 | . | few | TRBV7-8 | CASSLGKANTGELFF | TGTGCCAGCAGCTTAGGCAAGGCGAACACCGGGGAGCTGTTTTTT
TRBJ2-3 | . | many | TRBV10-3 | CAIGLRDTQYF | TGTGCCATCGGCCTTCGCGATACGCAGTATTTT
TRBJ1-5 | TRBD1 | many | TRBV29-1 | CSVAGQVDQPQHF | TGCAGCGTAGCAGGACAGGTAGATCAGCCCCAGCATTTT
TRBJ2-5 | TRBD2 | few | TRBV12-3/TRBV12-4 | CASSLAGGGAGGTQYF | TGTGCCAGCAGTTTAGCCGGGGGAGGAGCGGGGGGGACCCAGTACTTC
TRBJ1-2 | TRBD1 | . | TRBV9 | CASSAGQHNYGYTF | TGTGCCAGCAGCGCGGGACAGCATAACTATGGCTACACCTTC